This T cell receptor beta chain was found in a study of blood T cell repertoires in COVID-19. Turning to the study itself: Whether acute or convalescent, the COVID-19 samples came from the United States, Italy and Spain. T cells, B-cell-depleted T cells, or PBMCs supplied cDNA or gDNA.

Authors' analysis steps: Reference gene primer amplification yielded estimated nucleated cell counts. Assay used: immunoSEQ multiplex PCR; TCRdb lists only in-frame clones, some missing. The V and J calls and clone size are taken from that table; D and trimming were inferred from the DNA. The profile covers some 220,000 clones, with 75% to 85% appearing a single time and roughly 1.3% taken by the ten largest. V was shortened by 0 bases and J by 2 bases, with 10 bases between the two germline ends. Germline V lookup: CDR1 SGDLS, CDR2 YYNGEE. There are 15 residues in the CDR3. The sequenced sample consisted of peripheral blood. V gene TRBV9 combines with J gene TRBJ2-3; perhaps TRBD2 as D (6 bases). The receptor's source is a woman aged 25 to 39 with COVID-19, enrolled during active disease. CDR3 region: CASSVGDSHTDTQYF. CDR3 nucleotide sequence: TGTGCCAGCAGCGTAGGGGACTCGCACACAGATACGCAGTATTTT.